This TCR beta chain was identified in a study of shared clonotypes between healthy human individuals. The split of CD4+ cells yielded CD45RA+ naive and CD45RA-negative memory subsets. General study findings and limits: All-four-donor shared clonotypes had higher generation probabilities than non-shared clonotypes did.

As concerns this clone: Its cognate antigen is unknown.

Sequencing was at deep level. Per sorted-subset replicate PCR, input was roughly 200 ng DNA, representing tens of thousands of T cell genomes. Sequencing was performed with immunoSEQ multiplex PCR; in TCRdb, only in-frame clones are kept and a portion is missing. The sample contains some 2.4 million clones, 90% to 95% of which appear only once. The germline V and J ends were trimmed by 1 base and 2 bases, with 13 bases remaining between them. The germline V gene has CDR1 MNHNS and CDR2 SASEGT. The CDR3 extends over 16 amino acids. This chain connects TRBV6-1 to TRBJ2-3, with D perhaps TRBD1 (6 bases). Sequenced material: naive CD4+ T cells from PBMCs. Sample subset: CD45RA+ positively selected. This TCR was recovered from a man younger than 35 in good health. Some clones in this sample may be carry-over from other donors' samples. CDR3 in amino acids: CASSEVLGAATDTQYF. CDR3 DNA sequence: TGTGCCAGCAGTGAAGTCTTGGGGGCAGCCACAGATACGCAGTATTTT.